This TCR beta chain came from a study of T cells in Graves' hyperthyroidism and ophthalmopathy. Study overall: Peripheral blood collection took place at initial diagnosis, before any treatment.

PBMCs were sourced from over 8.5 ml fresh peripheral blood. V lost 1 base and J lost 2, with 3 bases in between. CDR3 length: 13 amino acids. Germline CDR1 reads MNHEY; CDR2 reads SVGAGI. This clonotype has at least ten counts. Amplification yielded TCR beta CDR3 regions, with RNA transcripts as the source. The HTBI primer set was used in a first-round RT-PCR of the TCR CDR3. TCRdb itself ran the multiplex PCR reads through MiXCR, one entry per CDR3 protein. The data hold some 500,000 distinct CDR3 sequences, with roughly 24% observed a single time. The genes are TRBV6-5 and TRBJ1-3; no clear D gene. Material for sequencing was blood. The receptor was derived from a woman aged 25-40 years with Graves' ophthalmopathy. The CDR3 loop reads CASSYFPGNTIYF. The DNA of the CDR3 is TGTGCCAGCAGTTACTTTCCTGGAAACACCATATATTTT.